One and the same sample provided the 20 T cell receptor beta chains below, sequenced in a study of blood T cell repertoires in COVID-19. Some clones are missing from TCRdb's copy, which holds only in-frame ones; the method was immunoSEQ multiplex PCR. The sample includes 300,000 to 350,000 clones, 88% of them seen just once. The sample taken for sequencing was peripheral blood. The receptor set was obtained from a woman in her seventies with COVID-19, enrolled during active disease.

This chain uses TRBV11-2 with TRBJ2-3; TRBD2 aligns across 10 bases. After removal of 1 base from V and 3 bases from J, the junction contained 4 bases not matched to a gene. Per the germline V gene, CDR1 is SGHAT and CDR2 is FQNNGV. CDR3 size: 16 residues. The CDR3 region has the DNA TGTGCCAGCAGCTTAGGCAGCGGGGGGGCGACAGATACGCAGTATTTT. It specifies CASSLGSGGATDTQYF.

V and J are TRBV4-1 and TRBJ1-2; D perhaps matches TRBD1 (6 bases). V was trimmed by 1 base and J by 2 bases, leaving 8 bases between them. The V gene's germline CDR1 is MGHRA and CDR2 YSYEKL. This CDR3 spans 14 amino acids. The chain's CDR3 is CASSQAQGNYGYTF. The CDR3 DNA reads as TGCGCCAGCAGCCAAGCCCAGGGGAACTATGGCTACACCTTC.

The chain has TRBV24-1 and TRBJ2-1; D possibly corresponds to TRBD2 (5 bases). This CDR3 spans 16 amino acids. The V gene lost 9 bases and the J gene lost 4 bases, with 21 bases spanning the gap. Per germline, CDR1 KGHDR and CDR2 SFDVKD. The CDR3 is CATSPLSGDEYNEQFF. CDR3 in DNA: TGTGCCACCTCCCCCTTGTCCGGGGATGAGTACAATGAGCAGTTCTTC.

This chain joins TRBV5-1 and TRBJ1-4, with D perhaps TRBD1 (6 bases). V was cut by 4 bases and J by 8 bases, with 15 bases left in between. Germline CDR1 SGHRS, CDR2 YFSETQ. CDR3 length: 14 amino acids. In nucleotides, the CDR3 is TGCGCCAGCAGCGCAACAGGGCTCGGGGAAAAACTGTTTTTT. It is translated as CASSATGLGEKLFF. The complete variable domain, with remaining parts taken from reference TRBV5-1 and TRBJ1-4, reads KAGVTQTPRYLIKTRGQQVTLSCSPISGHRSVSWYQQTPGQGLQFLFEYFSETQRNKGNFPGRFSGRQFSNSRSEMNVSTLELGDSALYLCASSATGLGEKLFFGSGTQLSVL.

CDR3 protein: CASSATSGGYYNEQFF. DNA of the CDR3: TGTGCCAGCAGCGCGACTAGCGGGGGCTATTACAATGAGCAGTTCTTC. V gene TRBV9 combines with J gene TRBJ2-1; 12 bases line up with TRBD2. Germline CDR1 is SGDLS and CDR2 is YYNGEE. The CDR3 runs to 16 residues. With 3 bases clipped from V and 4 bases from J, the junction kept 5 bases outside the gene matches.

The chain uses TRBV27 and TRBJ1-6; possible D gene TRBD1, 5 bases. In germline, CDR1 is MNHEY, CDR2 SMNVEV (reference sequence). The V end lost 4 bases, the J end lost 9 bases, and 16 bases lay between the germline ends. CDR3 size: 15 residues. The CDR3 DNA reads TGTGCCAGCAGTTACGGGGGATACGTTCGTTCACCCCTCCACTTT. It specifies CASSYGGYVRSPLHF.

The gene calls are TRBV19 and TRBJ1-5; D is unresolved. CDR3 size: 13 residues. Germline V gene sequence: CDR1 LNHDA, CDR2 SQIVND (reference sequence). V shed 6 bases and J shed 2 bases, with 8 bases lying between them. In DNA form, the CDR3 reads TGTGCCAGTAGCTACAGCCGCAATCAGCCCCAGCATTTT. Translated: CASSYSRNQPQHF.

The CDR3 sequence is CASSSWHTEAFF. CDR3 sequence (DNA): TGTGCCAGCAGCAGTTGGCACACTGAAGCTTTCTTT. The chain is built from TRBV21-1 and TRBJ1-1; the DNA was not compared with TRBD1, the D call given in the table. TRBV21-1 is reported as a pseudogene. CDR3 size: 12 residues.

As regards this clone: Other DNA variants within this sample encode the same CDR3. The rearrangement uses TRBV30 and TRBJ1-1; TRBD1 matches at 7 bases. This CDR3 is 13 amino acids long. V gave up 3 bases and J gave up 4 bases; unmatched junction bases: 5. The germline CDR1 and CDR2 sequences are GTSNPN and SVGIG (reference sequence). In DNA form, the CDR3 reads TGTGCCTGGAGCAGGCAGGGGGGCACTGAAGCTTTCTTT. This codes for CAWSRQGGTEAFF.

V is TRBV5-1 and J is TRBJ1-1; tentative D call: TRBD1 (6 bases). The CDR3 has 13 amino acids. V was pared by 7 bases and J by 4 bases, with 14 bases between. Looked up from germline, CDR1 is SGHRS and CDR2 is YFSETQ. CDR3 in amino acids: CASRQDLGTEAFF. The DNA of the CDR3 is TGCGCCAGCCGACAGGATTTGGGCACTGAAGCTTTCTTT.

This clone has just one count. The chain couples TRBV21-1 to TRBJ2-7; the D call TRBD1 from the table was never checked on the DNA. TRBV21-1 is described as a pseudogene. The CDR3 is made up of 15 amino acids. The CDR3: CASSKEGAPAYEQYF. The CDR3, as DNA: TGTGCCAGCAGCAAAGAGGGGGCCCCGGCCTACGAGCAGTACTTC.

V is TRBV19 and J is TRBJ1-2, with a tentative D call TRBD1 (5 bases). CDR1 LNHDA and CDR2 SQIVND come from the germline V gene (reference sequence). With 10 bases removed from V and 8 bases from J, the gap between germline ends came to 14 bases. The CDR3 contains 11 residues. CDR3 sequence (DNA): TGTGCCACTAAAAACGGGGGAGGCTACACCTTC. The encoded protein is CATKNGGGYTF.

The chain is built from TRBV6-5 and TRBJ1-2, with a tentative D call TRBD1 (6 bases). Germline V gene sequence: CDR1 MNHEY, CDR2 SVGAGI. Deletions cut 0 bases from V and 1 base from J, with 12 bases between. This CDR3 is built from 16 residues. CDR3 in amino acids: CASSYSGGRGNYGYTF. The CDR3 nucleotides read TGTGCCAGCAGTTACTCGGGGGGGCGCGGTAACTATGGCTACACCTTC.

This chain uses TRBV11-2 with TRBJ1-2; possibly TRBD1 for D (5 bases). Trimming pared 5 bases from V and 4 bases from J, leaving 14 bases between. The germline CDR1 and CDR2 sequences are SGHAT and FQNNGV. This CDR3 has 14 residues. The CDR3 spells CASSPEPQGYGYTF. The CDR3 DNA reads as TGTGCCAGCAGCCCAGAGCCCCAGGGCTATGGCTACACCTTC.

This clone has only a few counts. J is TRBJ2-6 and V is TRBV18; 8 nucleotides line up with TRBD1. There are 15 residues in the CDR3. Trimming removed 3 bases from V and 2 bases from J; junction bases left unmatched: 0. CDR1 is KGHSH, CDR2 LQKENI, per germline. CDR3 in DNA: TGTGCCAGCTCACCGGACAGGGCTGGGGCCAACGTCCTGACTTTC. Translated: CASSPDRAGANVLTF.

CDR3 loop: CASSSQWEYYGYTF. The CDR3 bases are TGTGCCAGCAGTTCCCAATGGGAGTACTATGGCTACACCTTC. This rearrangement joins TRBV6-2 or TRBV6-3 to TRBJ1-2; D gene unclear. This CDR3 spans 14 amino acids. V was cut by 4 bases and J by 3 bases, with 12 bases left in between. Germline CDR1 reads MNHEY; CDR2 reads SVGEGT.

V usage is TRBV6-5 and J usage is TRBJ2-1; TRBD1 agrees at 7 bases. With V trimmed by 6 bases and J by 3 bases, 8 bases remained unmatched. CDR3 length: 15 amino acids. Per germline, CDR1 MNHEY and CDR2 SVGAGI. The CDR3 is CASRTGYSDYNEQFF. As DNA, the CDR3 is TGTGCCAGCAGGACAGGGTACAGCGACTACAATGAGCAGTTCTTC.

The chain is built from TRBV4-3 and TRBJ2-7; maybe TRBD1 (5 bases). V was shortened by 2 bases and J by 9 bases, with 14 bases between the two germline ends. From germline, CDR1 is LGHNA and CDR2 YSLEER. CDR3 size: 13 residues. Here the CDR3 DNA reads TGCGCCAGCAGCCAACAGCAGGGAATAGGGCAGTACTTC. Protein product: CASSQQQGIGQYF.

The CDR3 region is CASSVAPGIGNTIYF. The CDR3 nucleotides read TGTGCCAGCAGCGTAGCCCCAGGGATAGGAAACACCATATATTTT. This chain connects TRBV9 to TRBJ1-3; a weak D match, TRBD1 (5 bases). CDR3 length equals 15 residues. Looked up from germline, CDR1 is SGDLS and CDR2 is YYNGEE. V dropped 0 bases and J dropped 4 bases, with 11 bases sitting between them.

This chain connects TRBV21-1 to TRBJ2-7; the D call of TRBD1 is as the table states it, not checked on the DNA. TRBV21-1 is designated a pseudogene. The CDR3 has 18 amino acids. The chain's CDR3 is CASSKGLQGTSLTYEQYF. CDR3 in DNA: TGTGCCAGCAGCAAAGGACTACAGGGGACGAGCCTAACCTACGAGCAGTACTTC.